This TCR beta chain comes out of a study of CD8 T cells in ankylosing spondylitis. Study-wide results and limits: Typical of ankylosing spondylitis blood, it appeared, was a TCR beta motif of eight highly homologous variants.

As to this clonotype: The target antigen is unknown.

From the 5' RACE reads, TCRdb called clonotypes with MiXCR, one entry per CDR3 protein. The sample lists roughly 700,000 distinct CDR3 sequences, 15% to 20% occurring once. The sequencing sample was made of blood, either unsorted or a sorted T cell fraction (not recorded which). This receptor was taken from a male donor with ankylosing spondylitis.

CDR3 bases: TGCAGTGCTAGAGATGGTAGGCTACGGGGTACGCAGTATTTT. It specifies CSARDGRLRGTQYF. This chain connects TRBV20-1 to TRBJ2-3; tentatively, D is TRBD2 (5 bases). With 0 bases removed from V and 8 bases from J, the gap between germline ends came to 15 bases. CDR1 DFQATT and CDR2 SNEGSKA come from the germline V gene (reference sequence). The CDR3 loop spans 14 amino acids.